This T cell receptor (beta chain) was captured in a study of shared clonotypes between healthy human individuals. Study-wide background: Researchers assigned three CD4 naive, three CD4 memory, two CD8 naive and one CD8 memory plate to each donor.

Sequencing used immunoSEQ multiplex PCR; TCRdb keeps in-frame clones, though not all of them. Counted here are some 660,000 clones, about 80% occurring once; the ten biggest clones make up under 2%. V gave up 1 base and J gave up 5 bases, with 13 bases separating them. Germline V gene sequence: CDR1 SSHAT, CDR2 FNYEAQ (reference sequence). The CDR3 contains 15 residues. Remarks on this clone: Its antigen is not identified.

General study points: A small donor pool kept down the genetic and exposure-history diversity that was represented.

The sample taken for sequencing was memory CD4+ T cells sorted from blood. Described subset: CD45RA-negative fraction. The sequence was obtained from a woman aged 25 to 39 in good health. The chain carries TRBV7-7 and TRBJ2-3, with D unclear. The CDR3 DNA sequence: TGTGCCAGCAGCTTAGGACAAAGCGACCTAGATACGCAGTATTTT. Residues: CASSLGQSDLDTQYF.